The 2 T cell receptor beta chains reported below all come from one sample, sequenced in a study of CD8+ T cells in alopecia areata. After isolation, RNA underwent reverse transcription to generate cDNA as the sequencing template. The repertoire was sequenced with immunoSEQ multiplex PCR; TCRdb's copy has only in-frame clones and lacks some. The profile shows approximately 150,000 clones, about 89% of them singletons. The sequencing here drew on CD8+ T cells sorted from blood, taken at week 0. The receptors were sampled from a human donor with alopecia areata.

The V gene is TRBV28, the J gene TRBJ1-1, with 8 bases that match TRBD1. Trimming at V came to 3 bases and at J to 3 bases, leaving 6 bases not matched to a gene. Per the germline V gene, CDR1 is MDHEN and CDR2 is SYDVKM. The CDR3 contains 15 residues. The CDR3 DNA sequence: TGTGCCAGCAGTTTCCAGGGGGCGAGGGACACTGAAGCTTTCTTT. It is translated as CASSFQGARDTEAFF.

The chain couples TRBV7-3 to TRBJ2-3; TRBD1 might be the D (5 bases). V shed 3 bases and J shed 4 bases, with 14 bases lying between them. There are 15 residues in the CDR3. Germline CDR1 and CDR2: SGHTA and FQGTGA. The DNA for the CDR3 is TGTGCCAGCAGCTTGCACCCTTCAGGGCCAGATACGCAGTATTTT. Its translation: CASSLHPSGPDTQYF.